These T cell receptor beta chains were read from a single sample in a study of blood T cells in healthy people across ages. TCRdb ran MiXCR on the 5' RACE reads and lists one entry per CDR3 protein. This repertoire shows hundreds of thousands of distinct CDR3 sequences, roughly 46% found once; its top ten account for roughly 20%. Sequenced material: blood. These receptors were collected from a man at least 80 years old in good health. CDR3s include the opening cysteine and the closing phenylalanine or tryptophan. Fields, in order: clone size, V gene, CDR3 protein. Expanded clones are given a class, and other clones once, few, many or no size at all.

clone_size: few
v_call: TRBV12-3/TRBV12-4
cdr3_aa: CASRSRFSSYEQYF

clone_size: .
v_call: TRBV11-2
cdr3_aa: CASTLDRVSGANVLTF

clone_size: .
v_call: TRBV20-1
cdr3_aa: CSARGRTPEQVTQYF

clone_size: .
v_call: TRBV18
cdr3_aa: CASSLTIGNTDTQYF

clone_size: .
v_call: TRBV12-3/TRBV12-4
cdr3_aa: CASSLTGPLSGYTF

clone_size: .
v_call: TRBV3-1
cdr3_aa: CASRGRGFQGYTF

clone_size: .
v_call: TRBV7-2
cdr3_aa: CASTPQNPRLETQYF

clone_size: once
v_call: TRBV20-1
cdr3_aa: CSVDMSGANVLTF

clone_size: .
v_call: TRBV20-1
cdr3_aa: CSARVYESWNEQYF

clone_size: .
v_call: TRBV25-1
cdr3_aa: CAGSFGSADTQYF

clone_size: few
v_call: TRBV9
cdr3_aa: CASSVFLAGVADTQYF

clone_size: .
v_call: TRBV7-9
cdr3_aa: CASSSTSPREQYF

clone_size: .
v_call: TRBV20-1
cdr3_aa: CSAVLAGPSPSADTQYF

clone_size: .
v_call: TRBV3-1
cdr3_aa: CASSQDRELAGLSYNEQFF

clone_size: .
v_call: TRBV12-3/TRBV12-4
cdr3_aa: CASSLVGRGDTQYF

clone_size: .
v_call: TRBV7-8
cdr3_aa: CASSPRTGWTDTQYF

clone_size: .
v_call: TRBV5-1
cdr3_aa: CASSLDGAGTDTQYF

clone_size: .
v_call: TRBV11-2
cdr3_aa: CASSPGQKETQYF

clone_size: .
v_call: TRBV28
cdr3_aa: CASSGGLNYGYTF

clone_size: .
v_call: TRBV5-1
cdr3_aa: CASSLGSGNQETQYF

clone_size: .
v_call: TRBV5-1
cdr3_aa: CASRLSSTGRETQYF

clone_size: once
v_call: TRBV20-1
cdr3_aa: CSAPSGVVRGQETQYF

clone_size: .
v_call: TRBV29-1
cdr3_aa: CSAQRDSGGNQPQHF